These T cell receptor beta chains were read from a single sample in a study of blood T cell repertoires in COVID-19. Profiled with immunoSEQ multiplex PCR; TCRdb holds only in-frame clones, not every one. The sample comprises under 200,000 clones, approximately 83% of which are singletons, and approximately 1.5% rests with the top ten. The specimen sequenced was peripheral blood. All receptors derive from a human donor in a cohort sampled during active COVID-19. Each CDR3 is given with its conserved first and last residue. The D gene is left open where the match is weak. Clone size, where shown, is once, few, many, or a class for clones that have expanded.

cdr3_nt: TGTGCCAGCAGCCAAGGGACAGGGGGGGCCGGGGAGCTGTTTTTT
cdr3_aa: CASSQGTGGAGELFF
clone_size: .
j_call: TRBJ2-2
d_call: TRBD1
v_call: TRBV4-2

cdr3_nt: TGTGCCAGCACCACAAGGGGGACAGTTCGTGATGGCTACACCTTC
cdr3_aa: CASTTRGTVRDGYTF
clone_size: .
j_call: TRBJ1-2
d_call: TRBD1
v_call: TRBV6-5

cdr3_nt: TGTGCCAGCTCACCGGCGGGGAGTCCCTACGAGCAGTACTTC
cdr3_aa: CASSPAGSPYEQYF
clone_size: .
j_call: TRBJ2-7
d_call: .
v_call: TRBV18

cdr3_nt: TGTGCCAGCAGGATGTCTCTAGCGGGGAACTCCTACGAGCAGTACTTC
cdr3_aa: CASRMSLAGNSYEQYF
clone_size: .
j_call: TRBJ2-7
d_call: TRBD2
v_call: TRBV27

cdr3_nt: TGTGCCAGCAGCCCTTCGAGCTCCTACGAGCAGTACTTC
cdr3_aa: CASSPSSSYEQYF
clone_size: once
j_call: TRBJ2-7
d_call: .
v_call: TRBV7-3

cdr3_nt: TGTGCCAGCAGTTACTCCGCGGACAGGACCTTCTCTGGAAACACCATATATTTT
cdr3_aa: CASSYSADRTFSGNTIYF
clone_size: .
j_call: TRBJ1-3
d_call: TRBD1
v_call: TRBV6-2/TRBV6-3

cdr3_nt: TGTGCCAGTAGTACGACAGGGCCCCTATATGGCTACACCTTC
cdr3_aa: CASSTTGPLYGYTF
clone_size: once
j_call: TRBJ1-2
d_call: TRBD1
v_call: TRBV19

cdr3_nt: TGTGCCACCAGTGATTCGTGGCAGGGGGACAATGAGCAGTTCTTC
cdr3_aa: CATSDSWQGDNEQFF
clone_size: .
j_call: TRBJ2-1
d_call: TRBD1
v_call: TRBV24-1

cdr3_nt: TGTGCCACCAGTGACCCCGGGACAGGGTTCCACGAGCAGTACTTC
cdr3_aa: CATSDPGTGFHEQYF
clone_size: .
j_call: TRBJ2-7
d_call: TRBD1
v_call: TRBV24-1

cdr3_nt: TGCGCCAGCAGCCAAGACAGGGCGTTCGGGGAGCTGTTTTTT
cdr3_aa: CASSQDRAFGELFF
clone_size: .
j_call: TRBJ2-2
d_call: .
v_call: TRBV4-3

cdr3_nt: TGTGCCAGCAAACTAGAGGGAGGGGTGCGGGAGCAGTACTTC
cdr3_aa: CASKLEGGVREQYF
clone_size: .
j_call: TRBJ2-7
d_call: TRBD2
v_call: TRBV2

cdr3_nt: TGTGCCAGCAGTTTGGGGGGTTACGAGCAGTACTTC
cdr3_aa: CASSLGGYEQYF
clone_size: .
j_call: TRBJ2-7
d_call: .
v_call: TRBV28

cdr3_nt: TGTGCCAGCAGCTTAGTCGGCAGGGGGCCTGACTATGGCTACACCTTC
cdr3_aa: CASSLVGRGPDYGYTF
clone_size: .
j_call: TRBJ1-2
d_call: TRBD1
v_call: TRBV5-6

cdr3_nt: TGTGCCAGTAGCCCGGACAGGGGGCTGTTTCAGCCCCAGCATTTT
cdr3_aa: CASSPDRGLFQPQHF
clone_size: .
j_call: TRBJ1-5
d_call: TRBD1
v_call: TRBV19

cdr3_nt: TGTGCCAGCAGCGAAGGAGGTCTTTATGGCTACACCTTC
cdr3_aa: CASSEGGLYGYTF
clone_size: .
j_call: TRBJ1-2
d_call: .
v_call: TRBV4-2

cdr3_nt: TGTGCCATCAGTGGGGACACTAGCAATCAGCCCCAGCATTTT
cdr3_aa: CAISGDTSNQPQHF
clone_size: .
j_call: TRBJ1-5
d_call: .
v_call: TRBV10-3

cdr3_nt: TGTGCCACTCGGGACAGGATGAACACTGAAGCTTTCTTT
cdr3_aa: CATRDRMNTEAFF
clone_size: .
j_call: TRBJ1-1
d_call: TRBD1
v_call: TRBV6-5

cdr3_nt: TGTGCCAGCAGCCCGCGACAGGGGATGGGAGAGACCCAGTACTTC
cdr3_aa: CASSPRQGMGETQYF
clone_size: .
j_call: TRBJ2-5
d_call: TRBD1
v_call: TRBV11-2

cdr3_nt: TGTGCCAGCAGTATATCGGGACTAGCGGGGAGGGATGAGCAGTTCTTC
cdr3_aa: CASSISGLAGRDEQFF
clone_size: .
j_call: TRBJ2-1
d_call: TRBD2
v_call: TRBV3-1/TRBV3-2

cdr3_nt: TGTGCCAGCAGCTTAAGCGGACTAGCCCGCCCCGGGGAGCTGTTTTTT
cdr3_aa: CASSLSGLARPGELFF
clone_size: .
j_call: TRBJ2-2
d_call: TRBD2
v_call: TRBV7-3

cdr3_nt: TGTGCCAGCAGTTTAAAGCCCGCGTCCTACGAGCAGTACTTC
cdr3_aa: CASSLKPASYEQYF
clone_size: .
j_call: TRBJ2-7
d_call: .
v_call: TRBV27

cdr3_nt: TGTGCCAGCAGCCCTGACAGAAATCAGCCCCAGCATTTT
cdr3_aa: CASSPDRNQPQHF
clone_size: .
j_call: TRBJ1-5
d_call: .
v_call: TRBV7-9

cdr3_nt: TGCAGCGTTGATAGGGGGGGCACTGAAGCTTTCTTT
cdr3_aa: CSVDRGGTEAFF
clone_size: .
j_call: TRBJ1-1
d_call: .
v_call: TRBV29-1

cdr3_nt: TGCGCCAGCAGCCGAGGACAGGGTAGTTACACTGAAGCTTTCTTT
cdr3_aa: CASSRGQGSYTEAFF
clone_size: few
j_call: TRBJ1-1
d_call: TRBD1
v_call: TRBV4-1

cdr3_nt: TGTGCCAGCAGCCACGGGGGGCTTAGCGACTACGAGCAGTACTTC
cdr3_aa: CASSHGGLSDYEQYF
clone_size: .
j_call: TRBJ2-7
d_call: .
v_call: TRBV14

cdr3_nt: TGTGCCAGCAGCTTATTCCTAGCGGGGTACAATGAGCAGTTCTTC
cdr3_aa: CASSLFLAGYNEQFF
clone_size: .
j_call: TRBJ2-1
d_call: TRBD2
v_call: TRBV7-9

cdr3_nt: TGTGCCAGCAGCCAAGGGGGCGCCCCTAACGAGCAGTACTTC
cdr3_aa: CASSQGGAPNEQYF
clone_size: .
j_call: TRBJ2-7
d_call: TRBD1
v_call: TRBV6-5

cdr3_nt: TGCGCCAGCAGTGAGTCGGCGGTAGCTACCTACGAGCAGTACTTC
cdr3_aa: CASSESAVATYEQYF
clone_size: few
j_call: TRBJ2-7
d_call: .
v_call: TRBV10-1

cdr3_nt: TGCGCCAGCAGCTTGGAGACAAGGAACACTGAAGCTTTCTTT
cdr3_aa: CASSLETRNTEAFF
clone_size: .
j_call: TRBJ1-1
d_call: .
v_call: TRBV5-1

cdr3_nt: TGCGCCAGCAGTGAGACTGCCGCGTCTGGAAACACCATATATTTT
cdr3_aa: CASSETAASGNTIYF
clone_size: .
j_call: TRBJ1-3
d_call: .
v_call: TRBV10-2

cdr3_nt: TGTGCCAGCAGCTTTAACCCCGGGGAGGGGCGGACAGATACGCAGTATTTT
cdr3_aa: CASSFNPGEGRTDTQYF
clone_size: .
j_call: TRBJ2-3
d_call: TRBD2
v_call: TRBV11-2

cdr3_nt: TGTGCCAGCAGTGACGGGAGTAGCAACACCGGGGAGCTGTTTTTT
cdr3_aa: CASSDGSSNTGELFF
clone_size: .
j_call: TRBJ2-2
d_call: .
v_call: TRBV25-1

cdr3_nt: TGTGCCAGCAGTCCGCGACAGGGGCCTACCTACGAGCAGTACTTC
cdr3_aa: CASSPRQGPTYEQYF
clone_size: .
j_call: TRBJ2-7
d_call: TRBD1
v_call: TRBV28

cdr3_nt: TGTGCCAGCAGCCGACTAGCGGGTAGCTACAATGAGCAGTTCTTC
cdr3_aa: CASSRLAGSYNEQFF
clone_size: .
j_call: TRBJ2-1
d_call: TRBD2
v_call: TRBV7-9

cdr3_nt: TGTGCCAGCACACTAGCGGATTCCTACGAGCAGTACTTC
cdr3_aa: CASTLADSYEQYF
clone_size: .
j_call: TRBJ2-7
d_call: TRBD2
v_call: TRBV6-5

cdr3_nt: TGTGCCAGCAGTGAAAGGATACGGGATTATCGGGATGAGCAGTTCTTC
cdr3_aa: CASSERIRDYRDEQFF
clone_size: .
j_call: TRBJ2-1
d_call: .
v_call: TRBV6-1

cdr3_nt: TGTGCCAGCAGCCAAGTCGGTAGCACAGATACGCAGTATTTT
cdr3_aa: CASSQVGSTDTQYF
clone_size: .
j_call: TRBJ2-3
d_call: .
v_call: TRBV4-2

cdr3_nt: TGCGCCAGTAAATCTAGCTCCAATGAGCAGTTCTTC
cdr3_aa: CASKSSSNEQFF
clone_size: .
j_call: TRBJ2-1
d_call: .
v_call: TRBV10-1

cdr3_nt: TGTGCCAGCAGGACAGGGGGCTCAACCGGGGAGCTGTTTTTT
cdr3_aa: CASRTGGSTGELFF
clone_size: .
j_call: TRBJ2-2
d_call: TRBD1
v_call: TRBV2

cdr3_nt: TGTGCCAGCAGCCCGGGCCTTTGGAACGAGCAGTACTTC
cdr3_aa: CASSPGLWNEQYF
clone_size: .
j_call: TRBJ2-7
d_call: .
v_call: TRBV6-2/TRBV6-3

cdr3_nt: TGTGCCAGCAGTGATAGGACAGGGGGGACTGAAGCTTTCTTT
cdr3_aa: CASSDRTGGTEAFF
clone_size: .
j_call: TRBJ1-1
d_call: TRBD1
v_call: TRBV2

cdr3_nt: TGTGCCAGCAGCCGAACAGGGGTTGGCTACACCTTC
cdr3_aa: CASSRTGVGYTF
clone_size: .
j_call: TRBJ1-2
d_call: TRBD1
v_call: TRBV7-9

cdr3_nt: TGTGCCAGCAGCTCTCCTGACAGGTACGAGCAGTACTTC
cdr3_aa: CASSSPDRYEQYF
clone_size: .
j_call: TRBJ2-7
d_call: .
v_call: TRBV7-2

cdr3_nt: TGTGCCAGCAGGCCCCCCGGGACAGGGAATTCACCCCTCCACTTT
cdr3_aa: CASRPPGTGNSPLHF
clone_size: .
j_call: TRBJ1-6
d_call: TRBD1
v_call: TRBV6-5

cdr3_nt: TGTGCCAGCAGCTTAGCGCAGTTCTCCTACGAGCAGTACTTC
cdr3_aa: CASSLAQFSYEQYF
clone_size: .
j_call: TRBJ2-7
d_call: .
v_call: TRBV7-2

cdr3_nt: TGTGCCATCAGGGGGAACGAGGGGCCCCAGCATTTT
cdr3_aa: CAIRGNEGPQHF
clone_size: few
j_call: TRBJ1-5
d_call: .
v_call: TRBV10-3

cdr3_nt: TGTGCCAGCAGCTTACAGGTTGGAATGACCTATGGCTACACCTTC
cdr3_aa: CASSLQVGMTYGYTF
clone_size: .
j_call: TRBJ1-2
d_call: .
v_call: TRBV13

cdr3_nt: TGTGCCAGCTCACCGGACCGGGGGGGTCAGCCCCAGCATTTT
cdr3_aa: CASSPDRGGQPQHF
clone_size: .
j_call: TRBJ1-5
d_call: .
v_call: TRBV18

cdr3_nt: TGTGCCAGCAGTTACGGGACAATGGGAAAGACCCAGTACTTC
cdr3_aa: CASSYGTMGKTQYF
clone_size: .
j_call: TRBJ2-5
d_call: .
v_call: TRBV6-2/TRBV6-3

cdr3_nt: TGTGCCAGCAGCTTAAAGCAGGACACAGATACGCAGTATTTT
cdr3_aa: CASSLKQDTDTQYF
clone_size: .
j_call: TRBJ2-3
d_call: .
v_call: TRBV7-9

cdr3_nt: TGCGCCAGCAGCTTGGAAGGGAGCGGCAATCAGCCCCAGCATTTT
cdr3_aa: CASSLEGSGNQPQHF
clone_size: .
j_call: TRBJ1-5
d_call: .
v_call: TRBV5-1

cdr3_nt: TGTGCCAGCAAACCCGGGGGTAGCGGTGAGACCCAGTACTTC
cdr3_aa: CASKPGGSGETQYF
clone_size: .
j_call: TRBJ2-5
d_call: .
v_call: TRBV6-5

cdr3_nt: TGTGCCAGCAGCACAGGGTTTTGGGCAACTAATGAAAAACTGTTTTTT
cdr3_aa: CASSTGFWATNEKLFF
clone_size: .
j_call: TRBJ1-4
d_call: .
v_call: TRBV5-5

cdr3_nt: TGTGCCAGCTCACCCCTGACAGGGGGGTACGCTGAAGCTTTCTTT
cdr3_aa: CASSPLTGGYAEAFF
clone_size: .
j_call: TRBJ1-1
d_call: TRBD1
v_call: TRBV18

cdr3_nt: TGTGCCAGCTCATCCAAACAGAACACTGAAGCTTTCTTT
cdr3_aa: CASSSKQNTEAFF
clone_size: .
j_call: TRBJ1-1
d_call: .
v_call: TRBV18